The 3 T cell receptor beta chains given below trace back to one sample, sequenced in a study of T cell responses to AZD1222 COVID-19 vaccine. Generated by immunoSEQ multiplex PCR, the TCRdb table keeps only in-frame clones and is missing some. Of about 140,000 clones listed, 91% are singletons. The specimen was peripheral blood, collected 28 days after the second AZD1222 dose. The origin of the receptors is an adult who received the AZD1222 COVID-19 vaccine.

This clone was found once. The chain employs TRBV5-1 and TRBJ1-1, with 7 bases that match TRBD1. CDR1 and CDR2 (germline): SGHRS, YFSETQ. The CDR3 runs 16 residues. The trim removed 1 base at V and 0 bases at J, leaving 6 bases unmatched. This chain's CDR3 is CASSLSGTAMNTEAFF. The CDR3 coding sequence is TGCGCCAGCAGCTTGAGCGGGACAGCGATGAACACTGAAGCTTTCTTT.

The J gene is TRBJ2-7, the V gene TRBV27; maybe TRBD2 (5 bases). Germline V gene data show CDR1 as MNHEY and CDR2 as SMNVEV (reference sequence). The germline V and J ends were trimmed by 5 bases and 1 base, with 21 bases remaining between them. The CDR3 spans 17 residues. CDR3 in DNA: TGTGCCAGCAGTCCGATTATGGTTACGGACTTGTCCTACGAGCAGTACTTC. It codes for CASSPIMVTDLSYEQYF.

V and J are TRBV7-9 and TRBJ2-7; 8 bases are a match to TRBD2. CDR3 length: 14 amino acids. The germline CDR1 and CDR2 sequences are SEHNR and FQNEAQ (reference sequence). The V gene end was trimmed by 1 base and the J gene end by 2 bases; junction bases not matched to a gene: 1. The CDR3 sequence: CASSLGRGAYEQYF. CDR3 bases: TGTGCCAGCAGCTTAGGGCGGGGGGCCTACGAGCAGTACTTC.